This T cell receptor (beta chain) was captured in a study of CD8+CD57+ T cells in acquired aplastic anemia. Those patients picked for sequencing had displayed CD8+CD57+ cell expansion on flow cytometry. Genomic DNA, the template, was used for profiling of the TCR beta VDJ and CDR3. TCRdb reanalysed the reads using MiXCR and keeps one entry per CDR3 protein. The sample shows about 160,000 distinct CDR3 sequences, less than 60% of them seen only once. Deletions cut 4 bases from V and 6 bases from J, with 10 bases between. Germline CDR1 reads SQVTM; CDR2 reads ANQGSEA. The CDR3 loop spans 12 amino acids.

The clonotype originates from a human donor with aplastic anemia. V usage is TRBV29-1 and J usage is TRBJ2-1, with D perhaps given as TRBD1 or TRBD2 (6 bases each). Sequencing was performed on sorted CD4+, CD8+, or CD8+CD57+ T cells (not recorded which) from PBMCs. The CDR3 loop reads CSVARGLNEQFF. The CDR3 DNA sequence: TGCAGCGTTGCCAGGGGACTCAATGAGCAGTTCTTC.